What follows are 5 T cell receptor beta chains derived from one specimen sequenced in a study of blood T cell repertoires in COVID-19. Only in-frame clones appear in the TCRdb table, and some are missing; sequencing was by immunoSEQ multiplex PCR. The sample holds roughly 340,000 clones; 85% to 90% are singletons and the top ten take about 7%. Sequencing was done on a sample of peripheral blood. All receptors come from a woman aged 65 to 85 with COVID-19, enrolled during active disease.

The genes are TRBV11-2 and TRBJ1-1; D is unresolved. The CDR3 has 13 residues. V was clipped by 3 bases and J by 8 bases, with 13 bases between them. Per the germline V gene, CDR1 is SGHAT and CDR2 is FQNNGV. CDR3 coding DNA: TGTGCCAGCAGCTTGGAGACTACGTTGGAAGCTTTCTTT. It specifies CASSLETTLEAFF.

The chain has TRBV28 and TRBJ1-5; 8 bases agree with TRBD1. The ends lost 5 bases at V and 5 bases at J; junction bases unmatched: 11. The CDR3 is made up of 16 amino acids. CDR1 is MDHEN, CDR2 SYDVKM, per germline. The CDR3 here is CASSPTQGGKYQPQHF. CDR3 DNA sequence: TGTGCCAGCAGTCCAACACAGGGGGGGAAGTATCAGCCCCAGCATTTT.

The rearrangement joins TRBV11-2 to TRBJ1-2; D is perhaps TRBD1 (5 bases). The CDR3 is 16 amino acids. V was trimmed by 2 bases and J by 1 base, leaving 14 bases between them. CDR1 and CDR2 (germline): SGHAT, FQNNGV. CDR3 in DNA: TGTGCCAGCAGCTTATTGCGGGGCGCAAGTAACTATGGCTACACCTTC. This sequence encodes CASSLLRGASNYGYTF.

The chain joins TRBV24-1 to TRBJ1-5, with TRBD1 identical over 7 bases. Per germline, CDR1 KGHDR and CDR2 SFDVKD. Germline trimming cut 11 bases from V and 1 base from J; bases unmatched to any gene: 4. The CDR3 is 13 amino acids. The CDR3 spells CAMTQGSNQPQHF. The CDR3 nucleotides read TGTGCCATGACACAGGGGAGCAATCAGCCCCAGCATTTT.

A single count supports this clone. V and J are TRBV7-9 and TRBJ1-4; TRBD1 might be the D (5 bases). V lost 1 base and J 3 bases, leaving 15 bases between the germline ends. The CDR3 extends over 17 amino acids. Germline V gene sequence: CDR1 SEHNR, CDR2 FQNEAQ (reference sequence). CDR3 DNA sequence: TGTGCCAGCAGCTTAGAGGGGCTACAGGTTTCTAATGAAAAACTGTTTTTT. It is translated as CASSLEGLQVSNEKLFF.